The 3 T cell receptor beta chains below all came from one sample that was sequenced in a study of cytomegalovirus exposure and HLA in healthy donors. Amplification used 60 Vbeta primers and 13 Jbeta primers. Produced via immunoSEQ multiplex PCR; TCRdb's table is partial and in-frame only. This listing includes roughly 50,000 clones. Material for sequencing was PBMCs. All receptors derive from a woman in her thirties or forties in good health and CMV-seronegative.

With respect to this clone: Its ends do not fully match the called genes, so a read error is possible. The rearrangement uses TRBV7-3 and TRBJ2-1; 13 bases align to TRBD2. The length of the CDR3 is 15 residues. The germline V gene has CDR1 SGHTA and CDR2 FQGTGA. The CDR3 reads CASTLLAGGLNEQFF. CDR3 DNA: TGTGCCAGCACCTTACTAGCGGGGGGGCTCAATGAGCAGTTCTTC. The complete variable domain, with remaining parts taken from reference TRBV7-3 and TRBJ2-1, reads GAGVSQTPSNKVTEKGKYVELRCDPISGHTALYWYRQSLGQGPEFLIYFQGTGAADDSGLPNDRFFAVRPEGSVSTLKIQRTERGDSAVYLCASTLLAGGLNEQFFGPGTRLTVL.

The chain carries TRBV20-1 and TRBJ2-7; 7 bases match TRBD1. V trimming: 5 bases; J trimming: 4 bases; junction bases outside the gene matches: 2. The CDR3 is 11 amino acids. Germline lookup yields CDR1 DFQATT and CDR2 SNEGSKA (reference sequence). The CDR3 region is CSAGQEYEQYF. CDR3 DNA: TGCAGTGCTGGACAGGAGTACGAGCAGTACTTC.

The chain links TRBV19 to TRBJ2-3; D is perhaps TRBD2 (6 bases). Germline values: CDR1 LNHDA, CDR2 SQIVND (reference sequence). Trimming removed 4 bases from V and 1 base from J, with 18 bases in between. This CDR3 has 17 amino acids. The CDR3 region has the DNA TGTGCCAGTAGTACTGGCGGGATTGGGTACGGCACAGATACGCAGTATTTT. This translates into CASSTGGIGYGTDTQYF.